This T cell receptor beta chain was recovered during a study of blood T cell repertoires in COVID-19. Across the whole study: The United States, Italy and Spain provided the acute and convalescent COVID-19 samples. Sample material is recorded as cDNA or gDNA derived from T cells, B-cell-depleted T cells, or PBMCs.

V gave up 1 base and J gave up 8 bases, with 15 bases separating them. The CDR3 length is 14 residues. Looked up from germline, CDR1 is SGHNT and CDR2 is YYREEE (reference sequence). In the original processing: By means of reference gene primer amplification, nucleated cell counts were estimated. The table came from immunoSEQ multiplex PCR; TCRdb's copy has only in-frame clones and leaves some out. V and J calls and clone size are copied from that table; D and trimming were computed from the DNA. Among 400,000 or so clones, 70% to 90% were seen once, and the ten largest hold 1.5% to 1.7%. Followed over time, Seattle patients had been enrolled while infection was active.

The chain joins TRBV5-4 to TRBJ1-1; possibly TRBD1 for D (5 bases). The sample was peripheral blood. This receptor was taken from a woman in her 40s with COVID-19, enrolled during active disease. CDR3 in DNA: TGTGCCAGCAGCTTGAAAGGGGCTGGGATCGAAGCTTTCTTT. It specifies CASSLKGAGIEAFF.